The rows below give T cell receptor beta chains drawn from one sample of a study of blood T cell repertoires in COVID-19. TCRdb's copy holds only in-frame clones and misses some; the assay was immunoSEQ multiplex PCR. The table records about 87,000 clones, around 86% of them present only once. The sample consisted of peripheral blood. Receptors originate from a woman older than 75 with active or convalescent COVID-19. Each CDR3 is given with its conserved first and last residue. Each record gives: CDR3 length, D gene, clone size, J gene, V gene, CDR3 DNA, CDR3 protein. D genes are given only for firm matches. Clone size is given for some rows only: seen once, a few or many times, or a class if the clone is expanded.

CDR3 length: 18
D gene: -
clone size: -
J gene: TRBJ2-2
V gene: TRBV4-3
CDR3 DNA: TGCGCCAGCAGCCAAGATTGGTATCGACTAGCGAACACCGGGGAGCTGTTTTTT
CDR3 protein: CASSQDWYRLANTGELFF

CDR3 length: 15
D gene: -
clone size: -
J gene: TRBJ2-1
V gene: TRBV11-3
CDR3 DNA: TGTGCCAGCAGCCCGACGTGGGGGCCTTTGAATGAGCAGTTCTTC
CDR3 protein: CASSPTWGPLNEQFF

CDR3 length: 16
D gene: -
clone size: -
J gene: TRBJ1-2
V gene: TRBV14
CDR3 DNA: TGTGCCAGCAGCCGCCGGAGGCAGGGGTCGGAGGATGGCTACACCTTC
CDR3 protein: CASSRRRQGSEDGYTF

CDR3 length: 16
D gene: -
clone size: -
J gene: TRBJ1-5
V gene: TRBV18
CDR3 DNA: TGTGCCAGCTCACCAGTAGGAGTCATAAGCAATCAGCCCCAGCATTTT
CDR3 protein: CASSPVGVISNQPQHF

CDR3 length: 14
D gene: -
clone size: -
J gene: TRBJ1-6
V gene: TRBV11-2
CDR3 DNA: TGTGCCAGCAGCTTATTCAGAGGGAATTCACCCCTCCACTTT
CDR3 protein: CASSLFRGNSPLHF

CDR3 length: 13
D gene: TRBD1
clone size: -
J gene: TRBJ1-2
V gene: TRBV10-3
CDR3 DNA: TGTGCCATTTGGGGGGACAGGAACTATGGCTACACCTTC
CDR3 protein: CAIWGDRNYGYTF

CDR3 length: 14
D gene: -
clone size: -
J gene: TRBJ1-5
V gene: TRBV24-1
CDR3 DNA: TGTGCCACCAGTGGACAATATAGCAATCAGCCCCAGCATTTT
CDR3 protein: CATSGQYSNQPQHF

CDR3 length: 12
D gene: -
clone size: -
J gene: TRBJ2-3
V gene: TRBV30
CDR3 DNA: TGTGCCTGGACCCTTGGAGGGGATACGCAGTATTTT
CDR3 protein: CAWTLGGDTQYF

CDR3 length: 18
D gene: -
clone size: -
J gene: TRBJ1-4
V gene: TRBV3-1/TRBV3-2
CDR3 DNA: TGTGCCAGCAGCCACCTCCTCGGCTGGGAGGGCGTGGGGGAAAAACTGTTTTTT
CDR3 protein: CASSHLLGWEGVGEKLFF

CDR3 length: 13
D gene: -
clone size: -
J gene: TRBJ2-3
V gene: TRBV10-3
CDR3 DNA: TGTGCCATCAGTGAGTCCCAGGCAGATACGCAGTATTTT
CDR3 protein: CAISESQADTQYF

CDR3 length: 15
D gene: -
clone size: -
J gene: TRBJ2-3
V gene: TRBV2
CDR3 DNA: TGTGCCAGCATCAGGGGGGATTCTAGCACAGATACGCAGTATTTT
CDR3 protein: CASIRGDSSTDTQYF

CDR3 length: 17
D gene: TRBD1
clone size: once
J gene: TRBJ2-7
V gene: TRBV19
CDR3 DNA: TGTGCCAGTAGTATAAGGGTTACAGGGGCTTCTCACTACGAGCAGTACTTC
CDR3 protein: CASSIRVTGASHYEQYF